This T cell receptor beta chain stems from a study of shared clonotypes between healthy human individuals. This clone came up once. J gave up 3 bases and V 3 bases, and 4 bases lay outside the gene matches. CDR3 length: 14 residues. Germline CDR1 reads SGHDT; CDR2 reads YYEEEE. The study ran the assay at deep level. Sequencing used immunoSEQ multiplex PCR; TCRdb keeps in-frame clones, though not all of them. This sample carries roughly 2.1 million clones, around 93% of them seen once, and the ten largest clones take roughly 1.8%. CD8 cells classed as naive were CD45RO-negative and positively selected for CCR7, excluding terminally differentiated effector memory CD45RA+ cells.

The origin of this receptor is a man aged 18 to 30 in good health. Some clones in this sample may be carry-over from other donors' samples. The rearrangement uses TRBV5-6 and TRBJ2-7; 9 bases are shared with TRBD1. The specimen was naive CD8+ T cells from PBMCs. The CDR3 region has the DNA TGTGCCAGCAGCTCCGGGACAGGGCGCTACGAGCAGTACTTC. Translation: CASSSGTGRYEQYF.